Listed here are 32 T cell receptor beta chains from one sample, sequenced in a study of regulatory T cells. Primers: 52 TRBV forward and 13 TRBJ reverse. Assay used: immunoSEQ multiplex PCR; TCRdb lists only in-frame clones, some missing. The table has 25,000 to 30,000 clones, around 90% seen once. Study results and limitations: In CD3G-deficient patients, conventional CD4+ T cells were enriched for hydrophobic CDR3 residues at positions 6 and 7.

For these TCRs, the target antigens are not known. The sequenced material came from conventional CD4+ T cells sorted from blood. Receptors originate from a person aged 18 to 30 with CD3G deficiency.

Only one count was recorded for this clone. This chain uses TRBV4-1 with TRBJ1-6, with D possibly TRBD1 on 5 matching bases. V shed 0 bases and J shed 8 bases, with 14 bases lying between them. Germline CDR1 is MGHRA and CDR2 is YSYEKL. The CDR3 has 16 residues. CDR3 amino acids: CASSQERGPFDSPLHF. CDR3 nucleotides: TGCGCCAGCAGCCAAGAAAGGGGACCCTTCGATTCACCCCTCCACTTT.

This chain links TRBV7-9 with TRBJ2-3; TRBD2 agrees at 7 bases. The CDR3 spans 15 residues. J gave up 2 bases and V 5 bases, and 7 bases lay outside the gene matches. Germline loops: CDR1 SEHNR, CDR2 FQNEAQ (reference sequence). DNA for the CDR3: TGTGCCAGCAGCCCCTGGGGGGGGAACACAGATACGCAGTATTTT. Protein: CASSPWGGNTDTQYF.

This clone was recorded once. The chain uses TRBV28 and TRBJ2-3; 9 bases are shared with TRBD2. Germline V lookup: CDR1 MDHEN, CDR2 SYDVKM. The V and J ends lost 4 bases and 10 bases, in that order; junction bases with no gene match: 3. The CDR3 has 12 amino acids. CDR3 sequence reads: CASSSLAGPQYF. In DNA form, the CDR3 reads TGTGCCAGCAGTTCCCTAGCGGGACCGCAGTATTTT.

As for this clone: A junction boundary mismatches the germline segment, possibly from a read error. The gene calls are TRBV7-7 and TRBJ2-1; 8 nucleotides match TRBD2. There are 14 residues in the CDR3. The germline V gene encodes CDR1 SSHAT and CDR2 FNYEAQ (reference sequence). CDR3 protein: CASSPGLGDNEQFF. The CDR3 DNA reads TGTGCTAGCAGTCCGGGACTAGGGGACAATGAGCAGTTCTTC.

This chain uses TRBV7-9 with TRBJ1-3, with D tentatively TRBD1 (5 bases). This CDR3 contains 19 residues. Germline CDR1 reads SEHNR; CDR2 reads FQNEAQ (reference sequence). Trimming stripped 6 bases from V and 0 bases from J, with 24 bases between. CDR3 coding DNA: TGTGCCAGCAGGGAAGAGGGTCGACGGGACGTATACTCTGGAAACACCATATATTTT. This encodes CASREEGRRDVYSGNTIYF.

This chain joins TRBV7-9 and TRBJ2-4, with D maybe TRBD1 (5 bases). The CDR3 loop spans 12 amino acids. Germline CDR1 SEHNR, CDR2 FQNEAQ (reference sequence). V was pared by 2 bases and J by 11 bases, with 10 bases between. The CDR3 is CASSLQGIVQYF. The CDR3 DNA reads TGTGCCAGCAGCTTACAGGGAATTGTTCAGTACTTC.

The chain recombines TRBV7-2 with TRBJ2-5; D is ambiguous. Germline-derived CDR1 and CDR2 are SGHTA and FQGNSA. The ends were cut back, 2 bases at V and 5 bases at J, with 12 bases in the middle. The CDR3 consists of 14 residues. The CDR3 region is CASSLLSGSETQYF. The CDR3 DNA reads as TGTGCCAGCAGCTTACTGTCCGGGTCCGAGACCCAGTACTTC.

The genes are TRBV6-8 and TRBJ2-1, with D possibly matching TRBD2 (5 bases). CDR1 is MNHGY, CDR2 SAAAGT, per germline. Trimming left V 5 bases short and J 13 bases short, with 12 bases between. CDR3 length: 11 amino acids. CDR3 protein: CASSERERQFF. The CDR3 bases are TGTGCCAGCAGTGAGAGGGAGCGCCAGTTCTTC.

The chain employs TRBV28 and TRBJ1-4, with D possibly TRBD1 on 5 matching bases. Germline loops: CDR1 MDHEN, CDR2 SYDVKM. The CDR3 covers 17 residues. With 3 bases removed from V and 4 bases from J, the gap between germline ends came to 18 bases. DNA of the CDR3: TGTGCCAGCAGTTTGGGGGGGTTCGCGGCTAGTAATGAAAAACTGTTTTTT. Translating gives CASSLGGFAASNEKLFF.

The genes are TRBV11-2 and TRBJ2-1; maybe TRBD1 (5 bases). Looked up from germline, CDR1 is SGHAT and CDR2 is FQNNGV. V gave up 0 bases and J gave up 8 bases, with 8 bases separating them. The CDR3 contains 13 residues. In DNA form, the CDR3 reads TGTGCCAGCAGCTTAGACAGGGTCGATGAGCAGTTCTTC. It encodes CASSLDRVDEQFF.

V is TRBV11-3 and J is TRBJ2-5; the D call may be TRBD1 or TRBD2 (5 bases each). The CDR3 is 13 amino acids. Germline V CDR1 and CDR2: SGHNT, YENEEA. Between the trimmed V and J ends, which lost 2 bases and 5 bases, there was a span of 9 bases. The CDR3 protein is CASSLRWGETQYF. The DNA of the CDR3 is TGTGCCAGCAGCTTACGGTGGGGGGAGACCCAGTACTTC.

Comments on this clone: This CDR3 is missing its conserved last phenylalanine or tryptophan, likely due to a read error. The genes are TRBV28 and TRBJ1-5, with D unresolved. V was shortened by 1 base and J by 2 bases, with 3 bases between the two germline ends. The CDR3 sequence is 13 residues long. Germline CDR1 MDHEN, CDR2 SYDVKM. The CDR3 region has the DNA TGTGCCAGCAGTTTATCCGGCAATCAGCCCCAGCATTCT. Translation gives CASSLSGNQPQHS.

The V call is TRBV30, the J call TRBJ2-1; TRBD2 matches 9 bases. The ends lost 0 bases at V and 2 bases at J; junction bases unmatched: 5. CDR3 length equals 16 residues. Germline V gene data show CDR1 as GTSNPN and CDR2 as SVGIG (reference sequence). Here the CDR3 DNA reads TGTGCCTGGAGTGTACATAGCGGGAGTCCCTACAATGAGCAGTTCTTC. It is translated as CAWSVHSGSPYNEQFF.

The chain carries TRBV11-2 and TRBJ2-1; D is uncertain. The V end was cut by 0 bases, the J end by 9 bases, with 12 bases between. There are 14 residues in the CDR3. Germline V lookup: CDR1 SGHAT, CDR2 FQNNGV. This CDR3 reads CASSLDHTVGEQFF. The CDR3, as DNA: TGTGCCAGCAGCTTAGATCACACCGTTGGTGAGCAGTTCTTC.

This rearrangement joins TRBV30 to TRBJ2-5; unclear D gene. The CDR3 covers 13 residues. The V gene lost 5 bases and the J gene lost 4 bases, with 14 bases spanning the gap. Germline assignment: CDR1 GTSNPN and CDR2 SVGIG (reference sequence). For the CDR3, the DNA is TGTGCCTGGGCGGCCGGGCCCCGAGAGACCCAGTACTTC. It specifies CAWAAGPRETQYF.

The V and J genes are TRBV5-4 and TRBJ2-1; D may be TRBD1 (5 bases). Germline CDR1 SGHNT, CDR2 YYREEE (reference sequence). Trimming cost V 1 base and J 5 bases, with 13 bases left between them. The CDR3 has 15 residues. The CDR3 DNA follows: TGTGCCAGCAGCTTGTTTAAGGACATAGACAATGAGCAGTTCTTC. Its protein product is CASSLFKDIDNEQFF.

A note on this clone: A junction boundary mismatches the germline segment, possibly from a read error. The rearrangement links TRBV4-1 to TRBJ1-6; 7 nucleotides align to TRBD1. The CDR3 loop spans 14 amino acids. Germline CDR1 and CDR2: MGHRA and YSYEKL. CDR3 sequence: CASSQAPGLTGLEF. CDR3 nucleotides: TGCGCCAGCAGCCAGGCCCCTGGCTTGACAGGGCTCGAGTTT.

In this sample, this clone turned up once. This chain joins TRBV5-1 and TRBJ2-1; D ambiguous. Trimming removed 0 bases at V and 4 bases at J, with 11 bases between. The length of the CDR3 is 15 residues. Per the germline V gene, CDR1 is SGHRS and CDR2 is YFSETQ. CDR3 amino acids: CASSLAVGQYNEQFF. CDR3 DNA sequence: TGCGCCAGCAGCTTGGCTGTTGGGCAGTACAATGAGCAGTTCTTC. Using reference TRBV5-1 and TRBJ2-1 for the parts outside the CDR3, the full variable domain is KAGVTQTPRYLIKTRGQQVTLSCSPISGHRSVSWYQQTPGQGLQFLFEYFSETQRNKGNFPGRFSGRQFSNSRSEMNVSTLELGDSALYLCASSLAVGQYNEQFFGPGTRLTVL.

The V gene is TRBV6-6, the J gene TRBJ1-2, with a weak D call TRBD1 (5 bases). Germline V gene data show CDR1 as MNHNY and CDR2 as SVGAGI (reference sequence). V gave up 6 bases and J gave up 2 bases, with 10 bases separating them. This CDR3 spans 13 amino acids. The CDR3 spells CASSTTVNYGYTF. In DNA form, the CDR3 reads TGTGCCAGCAGCACGACAGTAAACTATGGCTACACCTTC.

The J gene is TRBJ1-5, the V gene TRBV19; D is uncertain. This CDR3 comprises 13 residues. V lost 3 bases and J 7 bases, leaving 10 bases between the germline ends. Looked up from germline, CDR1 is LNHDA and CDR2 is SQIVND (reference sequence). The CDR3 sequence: CASSITARQPQHF. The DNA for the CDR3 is TGTGCCAGTAGTATCACAGCGCGGCAGCCCCAGCATTTT.

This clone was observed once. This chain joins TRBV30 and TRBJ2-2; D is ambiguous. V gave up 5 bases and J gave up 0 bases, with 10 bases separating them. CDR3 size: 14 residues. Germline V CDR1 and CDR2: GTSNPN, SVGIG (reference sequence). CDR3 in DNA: TGTGCCTGGCGGACCCACTCGAACACCGGGGAGCTGTTTTTT. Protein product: CAWRTHSNTGELFF. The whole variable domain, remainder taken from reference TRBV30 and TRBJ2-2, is SQTIHQWPATLVQPVGSPLSLECTVEGTSNPNLYWYRQAAGRGLQLLFYSVGIGQISSEVPQNLSASRPQDRQFILSSKKLLLSDSGFYLCAWRTHSNTGELFFGEGSRLTVL.

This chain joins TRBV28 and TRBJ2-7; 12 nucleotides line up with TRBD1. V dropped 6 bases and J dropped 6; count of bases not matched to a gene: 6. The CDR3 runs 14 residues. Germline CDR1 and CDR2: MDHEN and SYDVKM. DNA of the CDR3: TGTGCCAGCAGCCGGGGACAGGGGGCGATCGAGCAGTACTTC. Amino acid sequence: CASSRGQGAIEQYF.

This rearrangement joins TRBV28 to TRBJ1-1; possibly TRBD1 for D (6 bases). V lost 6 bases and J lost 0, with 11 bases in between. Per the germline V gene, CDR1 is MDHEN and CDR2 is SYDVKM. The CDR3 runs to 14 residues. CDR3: CASRPDRMNTEAFF. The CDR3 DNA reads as TGTGCCAGCAGACCGGACAGAATGAACACTGAAGCTTTCTTT. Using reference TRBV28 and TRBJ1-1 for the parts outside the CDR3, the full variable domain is DVKVTQSSRYLVKRTGEKVFLECVQDMDHENMFWYRQDPGLGLRLIYFSYDVKMKEKGDIPEGYSVSREKKERFSLILESASTNQTSMYLCASRPDRMNTEAFFGQGTRLTVV.

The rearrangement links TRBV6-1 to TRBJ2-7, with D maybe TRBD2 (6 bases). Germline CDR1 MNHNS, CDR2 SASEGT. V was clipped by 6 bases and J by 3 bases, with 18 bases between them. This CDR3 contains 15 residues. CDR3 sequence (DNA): TGTGCCAGCAGCCCTCCCGGCGGGGCCATCTACGAGCAGTACTTC. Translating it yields CASSPPGGAIYEQYF.

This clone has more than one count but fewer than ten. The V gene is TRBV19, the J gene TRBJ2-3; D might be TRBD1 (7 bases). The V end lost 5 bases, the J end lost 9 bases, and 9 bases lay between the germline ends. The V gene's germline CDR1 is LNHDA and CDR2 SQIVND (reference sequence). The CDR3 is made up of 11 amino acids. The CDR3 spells CASSQGGTQYF. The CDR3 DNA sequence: TGTGCCAGTAGTCAGGGGGGAACGCAGTATTTT. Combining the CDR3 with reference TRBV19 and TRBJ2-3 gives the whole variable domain DGGITQSPKYLFRKEGQNVTLSCEQNLNHDAMYWYRQDPGQGLRLIYYSQIVNDFQKGDIAEGYSVSREKKESFPLTVTSAQKNPTAFYLCASSQGGTQYFGPGTRLTVL.

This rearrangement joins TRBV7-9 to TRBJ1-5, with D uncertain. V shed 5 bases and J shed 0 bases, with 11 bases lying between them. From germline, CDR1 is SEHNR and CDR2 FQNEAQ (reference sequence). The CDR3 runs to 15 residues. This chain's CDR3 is CASSPAGYSNQPQHF. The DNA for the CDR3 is TGTGCCAGCAGCCCAGCCGGCTATAGCAATCAGCCCCAGCATTTT.

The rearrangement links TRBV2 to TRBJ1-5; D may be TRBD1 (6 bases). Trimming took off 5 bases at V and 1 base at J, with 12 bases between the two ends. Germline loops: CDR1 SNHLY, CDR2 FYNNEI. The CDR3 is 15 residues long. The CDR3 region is CASSRQGQSNQPQHF. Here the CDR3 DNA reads TGTGCCAGCAGTCGGCAGGGGCAGAGCAATCAGCCCCAGCATTTT.

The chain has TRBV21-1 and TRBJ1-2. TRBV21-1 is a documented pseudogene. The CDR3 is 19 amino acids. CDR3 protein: CASSLKLSETRVPTYGYTF. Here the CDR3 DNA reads TGTGCCAGCAGCTTAAAGCTGTCGGAGACGAGGGTCCCGACCTATGGCTACACCTTC.

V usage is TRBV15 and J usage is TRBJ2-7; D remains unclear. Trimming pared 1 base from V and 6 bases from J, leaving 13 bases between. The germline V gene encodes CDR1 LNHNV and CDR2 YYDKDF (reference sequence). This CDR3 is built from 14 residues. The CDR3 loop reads CATSRVGYGSEQYF. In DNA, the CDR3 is TGTGCCACCAGCAGAGTTGGGTATGGTAGCGAGCAGTACTTC.

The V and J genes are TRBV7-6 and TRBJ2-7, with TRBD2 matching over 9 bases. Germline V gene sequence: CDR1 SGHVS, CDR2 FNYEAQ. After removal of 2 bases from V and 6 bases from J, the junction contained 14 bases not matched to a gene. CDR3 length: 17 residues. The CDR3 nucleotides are TGTGCCAGCAGCTTAAGCCCCTCACTAGCGGGTCCCAGCGAGCAGTACTTC. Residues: CASSLSPSLAGPSEQYF.

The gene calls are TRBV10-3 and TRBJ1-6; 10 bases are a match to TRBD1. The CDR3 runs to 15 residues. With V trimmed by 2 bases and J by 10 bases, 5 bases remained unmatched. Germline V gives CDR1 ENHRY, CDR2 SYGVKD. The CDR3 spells CAISERTGGNSPLHF. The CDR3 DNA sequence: TGTGCCATCAGTGAGCGGACAGGGGGAAACTCACCCCTCCACTTT.

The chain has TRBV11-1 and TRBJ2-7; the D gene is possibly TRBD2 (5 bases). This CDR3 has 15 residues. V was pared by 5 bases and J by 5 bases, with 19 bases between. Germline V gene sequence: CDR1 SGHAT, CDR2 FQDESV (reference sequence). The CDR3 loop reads CASSVGPLWEHEQYF. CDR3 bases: TGTGCCAGCAGCGTTGGCCCTCTGTGGGAGCACGAGCAGTACTTC.